The 21 T cell receptor beta chains below come from one sample, sequenced in a study of identical twins (dated by TCRdb to the mid-2010s). Library preparation employed 5' RACE. Sequencing used an Illumina HiSeq 2000. The public sequencing data were trimmed at Q25 with fastp and processed into clonotypes with MiXCR by TCRdb, which kept only in-frame beta chains. Records with the same CDR3 protein are collapsed into one entry carrying the most frequent genes and DNA. The sample table holds 420,000 or so distinct CDR3 sequences, of which less than 20% were seen once. The ten largest clones take up 9% to 15% of the sample. Sequenced input: naive T cells sorted from blood. This specimen's cell subset or site label, interpreted: cells isolated with a human naive T-cell isolation kit. The receptors were sampled from a man in his forties or fifties in good health.

The chain joins TRBV6-2 or TRBV6-3 to TRBJ2-7; TRBD2 agrees at 7 bases. From germline, CDR1 is MNHEY and CDR2 SVGEGT. The junction had 7 bases not matched to a gene; V was cut back by 2 bases and J by 3 bases. CDR3 length: 15 amino acids. The CDR3: CASSYQRELLYEQYF. The DNA for the CDR3 is TGTGCCAGCAGTTACCAGCGGGAACTCCTCTACGAGCAGTACTTC.

The rearrangement links TRBV2 to TRBJ2-1; D uncertain. V was trimmed by 8 bases and J by 0 bases, leaving 8 bases between them. The CDR3 loop spans 13 amino acids. CDR1 and CDR2 from the germline V gene are SNHLY and FYNNEI. DNA for the CDR3: TGTGCCAGCCTGAAGAGCTCCTACAATGAGCAGTTCTTC. Protein sequence: CASLKSSYNEQFF.

This clonotype was detected ten times or more. The CDR3 DNA reads as TGTGCCAGCAGTTACTCGTTGACAGGGGGATCTGGGGCCAACGTCCTGACTTTC. Translated, it gives CASSYSLTGGSGANVLTF. The chain combines TRBV6-5 with TRBJ2-6; 9 bases are shared with TRBD1. This CDR3 contains 18 residues. The V gene's germline CDR1 is MNHEY and CDR2 SVGAGI. V lost 0 bases to trimming and J lost 1 base; unmatched junction nucleotides: 4.

This clonotype was detected only a few times. The chain links TRBV7-2 to TRBJ2-5; D perhaps matches TRBD2 (5 bases). Trimming stripped 6 bases from V and 1 base from J, with 12 bases between. Looked up from germline, CDR1 is SGHTA and CDR2 is FQGNSA. The CDR3 length is 14 residues. CDR3 residues: CASREPGFQETQYF. In DNA, the CDR3 is TGTGCCAGCAGGGAACCGGGATTCCAAGAGACCCAGTACTTC.

This clonotype turned up a few times. The DNA for the CDR3 is TGCGCCAGCACCTCGAATAGTGTAGCTAACTATGGCTACACCTTC. Amino acid sequence: CASTSNSVANYGYTF. The chain recombines TRBV5-1 with TRBJ1-2; no definite D call. V lost 6 bases to trimming and J lost 0 bases, with 15 bases between them. The V gene's germline CDR1 is SGHRS and CDR2 YFSETQ. The CDR3 runs to 15 residues.

This clonotype was recorded at least ten times. This CDR3 reads CSGQGQETTEAFF. The CDR3 region has the DNA TGCAGCGGACAAGGACAGGAAACGACTGAAGCTTTCTTT. The chain uses TRBV29-1 and TRBJ1-1; 7 positions agree with TRBD1. The junction had 10 bases not matched to a gene; V was cut back by 7 bases and J by 5 bases. This CDR3 has 13 amino acids. Germline V lookup: CDR1 SQVTM, CDR2 ANQGSEA.

Many counts were recorded for this clonotype. The chain has TRBV27 and TRBJ2-5; D not certain. Germline V CDR1 and CDR2: MNHEY, SMNVEV (reference sequence). V gave up 1 base and J gave up 1 base, with 4 bases separating them. CDR3 length: 13 amino acids. The CDR3 spells CASSLWGQETQYF. In DNA form, the CDR3 reads TGTGCCAGCAGTTTATGGGGCCAAGAGACCCAGTACTTC.

This sequence joins TRBV9 and TRBJ2-1, with no clear D. Trimming cost V 0 bases and J 7 bases, with 2 bases left between them. In germline, CDR1 is SGDLS, CDR2 YYNGEE. The CDR3 is 11 amino acids. The CDR3 nucleotides are TGTGCCAGCAGCGTAGATAATGAGCAGTTCTTC. Translation gives CASSVDNEQFF.

This clonotype was detected many times. The CDR3 DNA reads as TGCGCCAGCAGCCAAGCGGTTGGCAGACTCGTGAACAATGAGCAGTTCTTC. It specifies CASSQAVGRLVNNEQFF. The V and J genes are TRBV4-3 and TRBJ2-1; D is unresolved. Germline CDR1 and CDR2: LGHNA and YSLEER. CDR3 length: 17 residues. V dropped 1 base and J dropped 5 bases, with 18 bases sitting between them.

This clonotype was seen more than once but under ten times. The chain has TRBV10-3 and TRBJ2-3; D is uncertain. V shed 5 bases and J shed 2 bases, with 8 bases lying between them. The CDR3 is 13 amino acids. Germline CDR1 ENHRY, CDR2 SYGVKD. The CDR3 DNA is TGTGCCATCAGTCAGCCCCCCACAGATACGCAGTATTTT. Its protein is CAISQPPTDTQYF.

This clonotype was counted between two and nine times. The rearrangement uses TRBV25-1 and TRBJ2-2; D is ambiguous. The length of the CDR3 is 12 residues. Germline V CDR1 and CDR2: MGHDK, SYGVNS. V was pared by 3 bases and J by 1 base, with 0 bases between. CDR3 sequence (DNA): TGTGCCAGCAGTGAGAACACCGGGGAGCTGTTTTTT. The encoded protein is CASSENTGELFF.

V gene TRBV24-1 combines with J gene TRBJ2-3; D unresolved. The V end lost 7 bases, the J end lost 2 bases, and 15 bases lay between the germline ends. CDR3 size: 15 residues. Germline V gives CDR1 KGHDR, CDR2 SFDVKD. CDR3 DNA: TGTGCCACCAGCAGAGGTGACTTACCCACAGATACGCAGTATTTT. Its translation: CATSRGDLPTDTQYF.

This clonotype was seen repeatedly, ten times or more. V and J are TRBV7-9 and TRBJ1-2; D is unresolved. Between the trimmed V and J ends, which lost 5 bases and 3 bases, there was a span of 16 bases. Germline assignment: CDR1 SEHNR and CDR2 FQNEAQ (reference sequence). This CDR3 is 15 amino acids long. The CDR3 here is CASSESGSGHYGYTF. CDR3 bases: TGTGCCAGCAGCGAGAGTGGTTCCGGACACTATGGCTACACCTTC.

This clonotype was detected ten times or more. This chain connects TRBV7-2 to TRBJ1-1; weak D call: TRBD1 (5 bases). Trimming took off 3 bases at V and 5 bases at J, with 13 bases between the two ends. The CDR3 sequence is 14 residues long. CDR1 SGHTA and CDR2 FQGNSA come from the germline V gene. The CDR3 here is CASSLRQRVTEAFF. CDR3 bases: TGTGCCAGCAGCTTGCGACAGAGGGTGACTGAAGCTTTCTTT.

V and J are TRBV6-2 or TRBV6-3 and TRBJ2-1, with a tentative D call TRBD1 (6 bases). This CDR3 contains 15 residues. The germline V and J ends were trimmed by 6 bases and 3 bases, with 15 bases remaining between them. Germline CDR1 reads MNHEY; CDR2 reads SVGEGT. The CDR3 DNA reads as TGTGCCAGCAGGGCTACAGGGTCTAACTACAATGAGCAGTTCTTC. Protein sequence: CASRATGSNYNEQFF.

Details on this clonotype: With a much larger clone just one base away, this may be a read error. Here the CDR3 DNA reads TGCAGCGCTGAGGGTCAGAGCTCCTACGAGCAGTACTTC. This sequence encodes CSAEGQSSYEQYF. The J gene is TRBJ2-7, the V gene TRBV29-1, with D possibly being TRBD2 (5 bases). This CDR3 contains 13 residues. Germline CDR1 and CDR2: SQVTM and ANQGSEA. The V end was cut by 7 bases, the J end by 0 bases, with 13 bases between.

The rearrangement joins TRBV7-2 to TRBJ2-1; D remains unclear. The germline V gene encodes CDR1 SGHTA and CDR2 FQGNSA. This CDR3 contains 14 residues. V lost 6 bases, J lost 0 bases, and 9 bases lay in between. The CDR3 coding sequence is TGTGCCAGCAGATGGGCAGTCTCCTACAATGAGCAGTTCTTC. It encodes CASRWAVSYNEQFF.

This clonotype came up a few times. This chain joins TRBV18 and TRBJ2-7; D may correspond to TRBD1 or TRBD2 (6 bases each). The CDR3 contains 15 residues. Trimming took 3 bases from V and 2 from J, leaving 14 bases between them. Germline lookup yields CDR1 KGHSH and CDR2 LQKENI. As DNA, the CDR3 is TGTGCCAGCTCACCGGAAAACAGGGAGGCCTACGAGCAGTACTTC. Amino acid sequence: CASSPENREAYEQYF.

The chain couples TRBV10-3 to TRBJ1-1; D is uncertain. The V end lost 6 bases, the J end lost 4 bases, and 9 bases lay between the germline ends. The CDR3 consists of 12 residues. Germline V gives CDR1 ENHRY, CDR2 SYGVKD. CDR3 nucleotides: TGTGCCATCAGAGGGTTGGGCACTGAAGCTTTCTTT. Its translation: CAIRGLGTEAFF.

This clonotype showed up many times. The gene calls are TRBV10-2 and TRBJ2-2; 11 bases agree with TRBD1. CDR3 length: 14 amino acids. V was clipped by 9 bases and J by 8 bases; unmatched bases: 8. Germline V lookup: CDR1 WSHSY, CDR2 SAAADI. The CDR3, as DNA: TGCGCCAGTTCCGGGACAGGGGGATCGGGGGAGCTGTTTTTT. As protein: CASSGTGGSGELFF.

This clonotype was counted a few times. V gene TRBV28 combines with J gene TRBJ2-7, with 9 bases matching TRBD1. The germline V gene encodes CDR1 MDHEN and CDR2 SYDVKM. J was trimmed by 7 bases and V by 4 bases; bases with no gene match: 8. CDR3 length: 14 amino acids. CDR3 amino acids: CASSYRDRAGEQYF. In DNA, the CDR3 is TGTGCCAGCAGTTACCGGGACAGGGCTGGTGAGCAGTACTTC.